The rows below give T cell receptor beta chains drawn from one sample of a study of CD8 T cells in ankylosing spondylitis. Each CDR3 protein is one row after TCRdb ran MiXCR on the 5' RACE reads. Among 300,000 to 400,000 distinct CDR3 sequences listed, 20% to 25% were seen once. What was sequenced was blood, either unsorted or a sorted T cell fraction (not recorded which). These receptors all come from a male donor with ankylosing spondylitis. The CDR3 runs from the conserved cysteine through the conserved F or W. A D gene is named only where the DNA matches it firmly. A row's size may be missing; if present it is once, few, many or a size class.

.	.	TRBV24-1	TRBJ2-1	CATSDPGQEQFF	TGTGCCACCAGTGACCCAGGACAAGAGCAGTTCTTC
.	many	TRBV6-2/TRBV6-3	TRBJ1-1	CASTQQRNTEAFF	TGTGCCAGCACCCAACAGAGGAACACTGAAGCTTTCTTT
TRBD2	.	TRBV3-1	TRBJ2-1	CASLGGGRNEQFF	TGTGCCAGCCTTGGGGGAGGGAGGAATGAGCAGTTCTTC
TRBD2	.	TRBV19	TRBJ2-1	CASSVRWTSGGSEQFF	TGTGCCAGTAGTGTTCGTTGGACTAGCGGCGGTAGTGAGCAGTTCTTC
.	.	TRBV5-1	TRBJ2-1	CASSLISSPRPYNEQFF	TGCGCCAGCAGCTTAATTTCTAGCCCACGACCCTACAATGAGCAGTTCTTC
TRBD1	.	TRBV27	TRBJ1-1	CASSLQDRGTEAFF	TGTGCCAGCAGTTTACAAGACAGGGGCACTGAAGCTTTCTTT
.	few	TRBV4-2	TRBJ1-5	CASSPGPHQPQHF	TGTGCCAGCAGCCCAGGACCCCATCAGCCCCAGCATTTT
.	.	TRBV12-3/TRBV12-4	TRBJ1-3	CASSLWGGPDSGNTIYF	TGTGCCAGCAGTTTATGGGGCGGCCCAGACTCTGGAAACACCATATATTTT
TRBD2	.	TRBV11-2	TRBJ2-2	CASMTSGRAVGELFF	TGTGCCAGCATGACTAGCGGGAGGGCCGTTGGGGAGCTGTTTTTT
.	once	TRBV28	TRBJ2-1	CASSLPSGGRIASRLEQFF	TGTGCCAGCAGTTTACCCTCGGGTGGTAGGATCGCTAGCAGATTGGAGCAGTTCTTC
.	.	TRBV5-1	TRBJ1-4	CASSWTFSEKLFF	TGCGCCAGCAGCTGGACCTTCAGTGAAAAACTGTTTTTT
TRBD1	few	TRBV12-3/TRBV12-4	TRBJ1-5	CASTSPDRGQPQHF	TGTGCCAGCACCTCCCCCGACAGGGGTCAGCCCCAGCATTTT
TRBD1	.	TRBV5-1	TRBJ1-1	CASSLVGTGLNTEAFF	TGCGCCAGCAGCTTGGTTGGGACAGGACTGAACACTGAAGCTTTCTTT
.	few	TRBV10-3	TRBJ1-2	CAISEIRTADYGYTF	TGTGCCATCAGTGAAATAAGGACAGCTGACTATGGCTACACCTTC
.	.	TRBV2	TRBJ1-4	CASSQSVQGGNEKLFF	TGTGCCAGCAGCCAATCGGTACAGGGAGGTAACGAAAAACTGTTTTTT
TRBD1	few	TRBV27	TRBJ2-7	CASSPRNRFRDRGSTEQYF	TGTGCCAGCAGTCCACGAAACCGCTTCCGGGACAGGGGAAGTACCGAGCAGTACTTC
TRBD2	few	TRBV7-9	TRBJ2-1	CASSFSPAGGYEQFF	TGTGCCAGCAGCTTTTCCCCAGCGGGAGGCTATGAGCAGTTCTTC
.	.	TRBV4-1	TRBJ1-5	CASSQVAGRNQPQHF	TGCGCCAGCAGCCAAGTTGCAGGGCGGAATCAGCCCCAGCATTTT
.	.	TRBV28	TRBJ1-5	CASSPTQGGLPGFSNQPQHF	TGTGCCAGCAGTCCTACACAGGGAGGGCTCCCGGGGTTTAGCAATCAGCCCCAGCATTTT
.	few	TRBV7-2	TRBJ2-3	CASSLQQGRTDTQYF	TGTGCCAGCAGCTTACAACAGGGTAGAACAGATACGCAGTATTTT
TRBD1	.	TRBV4-3	TRBJ2-5	CASSQAGTGIETQYF	TGCGCCAGCAGCCAAGCCGGGACAGGTATCGAGACCCAGTACTTC
.	.	TRBV20-1	TRBJ1-1	CSARGSVGRTEAFF	TGCAGTGCACGAGGCTCAGTGGGGCGGACTGAAGCTTTCTTT
.	many	TRBV29-1	TRBJ1-4	CSVELSGGNEKLFF	TGCAGCGTTGAACTCTCCGGGGGTAATGAAAAACTGTTTTTT
.	.	TRBV28	TRBJ2-7	CASSLPQYEQYF	TGTGCCAGCAGTTTACCGCAATACGAGCAGTACTTC
.	.	TRBV11-2	TRBJ1-4	CASSHPGTGAKLFF	TGTGCCAGCAGCCATCCCGGCACGGGAGCAAAACTGTTTTTT
.	.	TRBV18	TRBJ1-3	CASSLLGRDSGNTIYF	TGTGCCAGCTCACTCCTCGGACGGGACTCTGGAAACACCATATATTTT
.	.	TRBV10-2	TRBJ2-6	CASSGLGSGANVLTF	TGCGCCAGCAGTGGGCTAGGCTCTGGGGCCAACGTCCTGACTTTC
.	.	TRBV4-1	TRBJ1-6	CASSQFQNSPLHF	TGCGCCAGCAGCCAATTCCAAAATTCACCCCTCCACTTT
.	many	TRBV18	TRBJ1-5	CASSPVGPPSESQHF	TGTGCCAGCTCACCGGTCGGTCCACCCAGCGAGTCCCAGCATTTT
TRBD1	.	TRBV27	TRBJ1-2	CASSFRQGGAGYTF	TGTGCCAGCAGTTTTCGGCAGGGGGGCGCCGGCTACACCTTC
TRBD1	.	TRBV20-1	TRBJ1-1	CSARDFQGGTEAFF	TGCAGTGCTAGAGATTTCCAGGGGGGCACTGAAGCTTTCTTT
TRBD2	.	TRBV6-1	TRBJ2-7	CASGSGRDYEQYF	TGTGCCAGCGGCAGCGGGAGAGATTACGAGCAGTACTTC
.	.	TRBV11-1	TRBJ2-1	CASSRIRNVEVAKNEQFF	TGTGCCAGCAGCCGAATTAGAAACGTCGAGGTAGCAAAGAATGAGCAGTTCTTC
TRBD2	.	TRBV19	TRBJ2-1	CASSILAGGGNEQFF	TGTGCCAGTAGTATACTAGCGGGAGGTGGTAATGAGCAGTTCTTC
.	.	TRBV6-5	TRBJ2-3	CASSYLAERTDTQYF	TGTGCCAGCAGTTATTTGGCGGAGCGCACAGATACGCAGTATTTT
.	few	TRBV5-1	TRBJ1-5	CASSLRGRQPQHF	TGCGCCAGCAGCTTGCGGGGAAGACAGCCCCAGCATTTT
TRBD2	.	TRBV12-3/TRBV12-4	TRBJ2-1	CASLTLAGGNEQFF	TGTGCCAGCCTAACACTAGCGGGAGGGAATGAGCAGTTCTTC
.	.	TRBV4-1	TRBJ2-5	CASSQGTAVQETQYF	TGCGCCAGCAGCCAAGGGACAGCCGTACAAGAGACCCAGTACTTC
TRBD2	few	TRBV29-1	TRBJ2-7	CSVVNSGRYEQYF	TGCAGCGTTGTTAATAGCGGGAGGTACGAGCAGTACTTC
TRBD1	few	TRBV7-2	TRBJ2-1	CASSSTGQGSHEQFF	TGTGCCAGCAGCTCAACGGGACAGGGTTCCCATGAGCAGTTCTTC
.	.	TRBV4-2	TRBJ2-7	CASSQLRGPTEQYF	TGTGCCAGCAGCCAGCTACGGGGCCCCACCGAGCAGTACTTC
.	.	TRBV12-3/TRBV12-4	TRBJ2-2	CASSLLPSRSNTGELFF	TGTGCCAGCAGTTTACTTCCGAGCAGGTCGAACACCGGGGAGCTGTTTTTT
.	.	TRBV6-2/TRBV6-3	TRBJ2-5	CASSYPPTAQYF	TGTGCCAGCAGTTACCCCCCTACGGCCCAGTACTTC
TRBD1	few	TRBV5-1	TRBJ2-7	CASSLVIDRDYEQYF	TGCGCCAGCAGCTTGGTCATTGACAGGGACTACGAGCAGTACTTC
.	.	TRBV7-6	TRBJ2-1	CASSRAAIYNEQFF	TGTGCCAGCAGCCGGGCGGCAATATACAATGAGCAGTTCTTC
.	few	TRBV10-3	TRBJ2-1	CATQDNEQFF	TGTGCCACACAAGACAATGAGCAGTTCTTC
TRBD1	.	TRBV20-1	TRBJ2-3	CGASRSSGTGGDTQYF	TGCGGTGCTAGCCGATCGTCGGGAACAGGGGGCGATACGCAGTATTTT
TRBD1	few	TRBV28	TRBJ1-1	CASSTPDRGTEAFF	TGTGCCAGCAGCACCCCGGACAGGGGAACTGAAGCTTTCTTT
TRBD2	few	TRBV7-2	TRBJ2-1	CASSTRLAGGPEQFF	TGTGCCAGCAGCACGAGACTAGCGGGAGGGCCCGAGCAGTTCTTC
.	few	TRBV9	TRBJ1-4	CASSGRRGEKLFF	TGTGCCAGCAGCGGACGACGGGGCGAAAAACTGTTTTTT
.	many	TRBV6-5	TRBJ2-2	CASSYGWGAVSTGELFF	TGTGCCAGCAGTTACGGTTGGGGGGCAGTATCCACCGGGGAGCTGTTTTTT
.	.	TRBV20-1	TRBJ2-1	CSARKHGGQFNEQFF	TGCAGTGCTAGAAAACACGGGGGGCAGTTTAATGAGCAGTTCTTC
TRBD1	.	TRBV6-1	TRBJ2-5	CASNKDRAGETQYF	TGTGCCAGCAACAAGGACAGGGCAGGAGAGACCCAGTACTTC
.	.	TRBV18	TRBJ2-1	CASSQGTTYFKFF	TGTGCCAGCTCACAGGGGACCACTTATTTTAAGTTCTTC